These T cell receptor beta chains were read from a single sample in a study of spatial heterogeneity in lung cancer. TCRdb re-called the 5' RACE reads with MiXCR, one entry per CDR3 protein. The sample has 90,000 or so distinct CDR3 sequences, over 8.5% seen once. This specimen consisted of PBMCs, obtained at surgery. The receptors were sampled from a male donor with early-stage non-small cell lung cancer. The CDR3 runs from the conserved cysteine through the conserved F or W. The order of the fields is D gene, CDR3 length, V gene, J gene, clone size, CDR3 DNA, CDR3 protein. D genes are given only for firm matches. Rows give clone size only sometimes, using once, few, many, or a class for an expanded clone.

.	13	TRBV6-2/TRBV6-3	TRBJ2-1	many	TGTGCCAGCAGCAGGGGAAATTACAATGAGCAGTTCTTC	CASSRGNYNEQFF
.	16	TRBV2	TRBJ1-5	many	TGTGCCAGCAGATTTGGGGGTAGCTATAGCAATCAGCCCCAGCATTTT	CASRFGGSYSNQPQHF
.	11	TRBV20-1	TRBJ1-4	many	TGCAGTGCTAGCGGTAATGAAAAACTGTTTTTT	CSASGNEKLFF
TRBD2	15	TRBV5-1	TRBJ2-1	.	TGCGCCAGCAGCTTGATAGCGGGAGGCTACAATGAGCAGTTCTTC	CASSLIAGGYNEQFF
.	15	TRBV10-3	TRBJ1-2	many	TGTGCCATCAGTGAGTCAGGGTCAGGAAGTCATGGCTACACCTTC	CAISESGSGSHGYTF
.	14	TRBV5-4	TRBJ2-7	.	TGTGCCAGCAGCTTGGTGGAGAGGAGCTACGAGCAGTACTTC	CASSLVERSYEQYF
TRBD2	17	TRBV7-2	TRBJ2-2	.	TGTGCCAGCAGGCTGACTAGCGGGGGCCCCGGAACCGGGGAGCTGTTTTTT	CASRLTSGGPGTGELFF
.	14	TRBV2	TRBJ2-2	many	TGTGCCAGCAGTGAAAGGCAGATCACCGGGGAGCTGTTTTTT	CASSERQITGELFF
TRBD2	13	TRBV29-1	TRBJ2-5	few	TGCAGCGTGGACGAAAGCGGGGGAGAGACCCAGTACTTC	CSVDESGGETQYF
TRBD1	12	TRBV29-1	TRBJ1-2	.	TGCAGCGTACGGACAGGGTCCAACCGCTACACCTTC	CSVRTGSNRYTF
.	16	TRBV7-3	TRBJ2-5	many	TGTGCCAGCAGCTCGTCGCCAAGGGGTACCCAAGAGACCCAGTACTTC	CASSSSPRGTQETQYF
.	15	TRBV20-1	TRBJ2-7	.	TGCAGTGCTAGGGGGGGTGGCAGAAATACCTACGAGCAGTACTTC	CSARGGGRNTYEQYF
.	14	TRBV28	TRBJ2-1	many	TGTGCCAGCATGGACAGTCCCTCCTACAATGAGCAGTTCTTC	CASMDSPSYNEQFF
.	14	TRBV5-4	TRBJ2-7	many	TGTGCCAGCAGCTTGGGAGCGGATCCTTACGAGCAGTACTTC	CASSLGADPYEQYF
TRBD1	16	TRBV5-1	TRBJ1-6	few	TGCGCCAGCAGCTTTACTACAGGGGAATGGATGCAGGACCTCCACTTT	CASSFTTGEWMQDLHF
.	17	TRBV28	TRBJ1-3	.	TGTGCCAGCAGTCCCGAGGGACTCGGGAGCTCTGGAAACACCATATATTTT	CASSPEGLGSSGNTIYF
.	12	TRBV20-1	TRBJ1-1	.	TGCAGTGCTAGTCAGGGTACCACTGAAGCTTTCTTT	CSASQGTTEAFF
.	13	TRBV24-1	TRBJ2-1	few	TGTGCCACCAGTGGACGGGTCTACAATGAGCAGTTCTTC	CATSGRVYNEQFF
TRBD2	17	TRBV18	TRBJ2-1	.	TGTGCCAGCTCACCACTACCCAGCGGGAGCTCCTACAATGAGCAGTTCTTC	CASSPLPSGSSYNEQFF
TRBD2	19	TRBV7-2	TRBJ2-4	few	TGTGCCAGCAGCTCTTCCGGGACTAGGGACCTGAGGGCCAAAAACATTCAGTACTTC	CASSSSGTRDLRAKNIQYF
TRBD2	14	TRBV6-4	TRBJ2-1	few	TGTGCCAGCCGCCGGGACTACAACGCCGATGAGCAGTTCTTC	CASRRDYNADEQFF
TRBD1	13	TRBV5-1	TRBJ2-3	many	TGCGCCAGCAGCCAGACAGGGATAGATACGCAGTATTTT	CASSQTGIDTQYF
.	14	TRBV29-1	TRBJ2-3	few	TGCAGCGTGAAGACAGGGACTAGCACAGATACGCAGTATTTT	CSVKTGTSTDTQYF
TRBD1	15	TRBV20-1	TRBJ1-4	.	TGCAGTGCTGTCCGGGACAGGGACTTCGGGGAAAAACTGTTTTTT	CSAVRDRDFGEKLFF
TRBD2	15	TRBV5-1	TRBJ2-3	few	TGCGCCAGCAGCTTGGATAGCGGGCGGACAGATACGCAGTATTTT	CASSLDSGRTDTQYF
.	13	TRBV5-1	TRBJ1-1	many	TGCGCCAGCAGACCTCCGGACGCCATTGAAGCTTTCTTT	CASRPPDAIEAFF
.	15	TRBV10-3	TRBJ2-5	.	TGTGCCATCAGTGGCCCCGGGACTCGTGGAGAGACCCAGTACTTC	CAISGPGTRGETQYF